This T cell receptor (beta chain) was retrieved from a study of cytomegalovirus exposure and HLA in healthy donors. Vbeta (60) and Jbeta (13) primers were used in the PCR. TCRdb's table, derived via immunoSEQ multiplex PCR, lists solely in-frame clones and lacks some. The sample totals some 150,000 clones. The sample was PBMCs. The clonotype originates from a woman aged 18-29 years in good health and CMV-seronegative.

The CDR3 loop is CASSFFAGLDTEAFF. As DNA, the CDR3 is TGTGCCAGCAGCTTTTTCGCGGGCTTGGACACTGAAGCTTTCTTT. The chain recombines TRBV12-1 with TRBJ1-1. TRBV12-1 is given as a pseudogene. CDR3 size: 15 residues.